This T cell receptor beta chain stems from a study of T cell changes during pregnancy in multiple sclerosis. The repertoire was sequenced with immunoSEQ multiplex PCR; TCRdb's copy has only in-frame clones and lacks some. The sample carries more than 70,000 clones, roughly 90% recorded once. This clonotype was obtained from a female donor with multiple sclerosis, enrolled in a pregnancy study. Sequenced here: peripheral blood, sampled before pregnancy.

The CDR3: CASSYSLMGYTF. The CDR3 region has the DNA TGTGCCAGCAGTTATTCCCTAATGGGCTACACCTTC. This chain connects TRBV6-6 to TRBJ1-2; D gene uncertain. This CDR3 is 12 amino acids long. Per germline, CDR1 MNHNY and CDR2 SVGAGI (reference sequence). Trimming stripped 3 bases from V and 8 bases from J, with 10 bases between.